This TCR beta chain emerged from a study of T cells in Graves' hyperthyroidism and ophthalmopathy. Amplified TCR beta CDR3 regions derived from RNA transcripts. The TCR CDR3 was amplified in a first-round RT-PCR using the HTBI primer set. TCRdb reanalysed the multiplex PCR reads using MiXCR and keeps one entry per CDR3 protein. The sample lists tens of thousands of distinct CDR3 sequences; around half were seen once. Study-wide findings and caveats: The blood repertoire included most of the expanded thyroid clonotypes above 0.001.

Per the germline V gene, CDR1 is SGHRS and CDR2 is YFSETQ. The CDR3 spans 14 residues. Exclusion followed for patients with uncontrolled infection, other autoimmune disease, pregnancy or lactation. Clinicians diagnosed patients from clinical symptoms, serum thyroxine and TRAb, thyroid ultrasound and orbital computed tomography. The source of the PBMCs was approximately 9.5 ml of fresh peripheral blood. Details on this clonotype: Antigen unknown. At one of its ends the junction is not consistent with the germline gene, which may arise from a read error.

The TCR comes from a woman aged 50 to 65 with Graves' hyperthyroidism that later progressed to Graves' ophthalmopathy. Sequences were obtained from blood. V usage is TRBV5-1 and J usage is TRBJ1-1; D unclear. CDR3 sequence: CASSLGNKNTGAFF. Here the CDR3 DNA reads TGCGCCAGCAGTCTGGGGAACAAGAACACTGGAGCTTTCTTT. Based on the CDR3 plus reference TRBV5-1 and TRBJ1-1, the full variable domain is KAGVTQTPRYLIKTRGQQVTLSCSPISGHRSVSWYQQTPGQGLQFLFEYFSETQRNKGNFPGRFSGRQFSNSRSEMNVSTLELGDSALYLCASSLGNKNTGAFFGQGTRLTVV.